The 9 T cell receptor beta chains below all came from one sample that was sequenced in a study of T cells in Graves' hyperthyroidism and ophthalmopathy. From RNA transcripts, TCR beta CDR3 regions were amplified. The TCR CDR3 was amplified in a first-round RT-PCR using the HTBI primer set. Via MiXCR, TCRdb re-called the multiplex PCR reads, giving one row per CDR3 protein. The sample has about 640,000 distinct CDR3 sequences, 20% seen once. Sequences were obtained from blood. Receptors were obtained from a man aged 30 to 45 with Graves' ophthalmopathy.

The J gene is TRBJ2-1, the V gene TRBV20-1, with TRBD2 identical over 10 bases. The CDR3 has 19 residues. Trimming took 4 bases from V and 7 from J; bases not matched to a gene: 22. The germline V gene has CDR1 DFQATT and CDR2 SNEGSKA (reference sequence). The CDR3 sequence: CSAMDREKREGLLMNEQFF. The CDR3, as DNA: TGCAGTGCTATGGACAGGGAAAAGCGGGAGGGCCTTTTGATGAATGAGCAGTTCTTC.

This clonotype was seen many times. The chain links TRBV27 to TRBJ2-7; 10 positions agree with TRBD1. Germline assignment: CDR1 MNHEY and CDR2 SMNVEV (reference sequence). This CDR3 region has 17 residues. The V gene end was trimmed by 5 bases and the J gene end by 5 bases; junction bases not matched to a gene: 15. The CDR3 region is CASSIRGWGQGNDEQYF. The CDR3, as DNA: TGTGCCAGCAGTATCAGGGGGTGGGGACAGGGGAACGACGAGCAGTACTTC.

The table lists this clonotype with many counts. This sequence joins TRBV7-2 and TRBJ1-2; TRBD1 is a possible D gene (5 bases). This CDR3 comprises 15 residues. Looked up from germline, CDR1 is SGHTA and CDR2 is FQGNSA. V lost 5 bases and J lost 8, with 21 bases in between. This CDR3 reads CASSPREGKASGYTF. DNA of the CDR3: TGTGCCAGCAGCCCCCGGGAGGGGAAGGCGAGCGGCTACACCTTC.

This clonotype came up many times. The gene calls are TRBV6-1 and TRBJ1-2, with TRBD1 matching over 11 bases. CDR1 MNHNS and CDR2 SASEGT come from the germline V gene. CDR3 size: 15 residues. Trimming removed 4 bases from V and 7 bases from J; junction bases left unmatched: 8. CDR3 protein: CASSVRTGGAFGYTF. The CDR3 nucleotides are TGTGCCAGCAGTGTACGGACAGGGGGCGCGTTTGGCTACACCTTC.

V is TRBV14 and J is TRBJ2-7; D remains unclear. The CDR3 spans 14 residues. Germline V lookup: CDR1 SGHDN, CDR2 FVKESK. V lost 4 bases, J lost 2 bases, and 12 bases lay in between. The CDR3 coding sequence is TGTGCCAGCAGCCGAATTGGGGTCCCCTACGAGCAGTACTTC. Encoded protein: CASSRIGVPYEQYF.

This clonotype was recorded once. The chain links TRBV25-1 to TRBJ2-5; maybe TRBD1 (6 bases). With 10 bases removed from V and 2 bases from J, the gap between germline ends came to 17 bases. CDR1 and CDR2 (germline): MGHDK, SYGVNS. The CDR3 has 14 amino acids. The CDR3 DNA follows: TGTGCCACCAAGCCCGGACAGAATCAAGAGACCCAGTACTTC. Protein product: CATKPGQNQETQYF.

This sequence joins TRBV6-2 or TRBV6-3 and TRBJ2-3, with TRBD2 matching 14 bases. Germline lookup yields CDR1 MNHEY and CDR2 SVGEGT. The CDR3 length is 15 residues. Losses at the gene ends were 6 bases for V and 4 bases for J; bases not matched to a gene: 3. This CDR3 is CASSWTSGGSDTQYF. The CDR3 DNA is TGTGCCAGCAGCTGGACTAGCGGGGGGTCAGATACGCAGTATTTT.

This clonotype was picked up a small number of times. The rearrangement links TRBV29-1 to TRBJ2-5, with no clear D. CDR1 SQVTM and CDR2 ANQGSEA come from the germline V gene. The CDR3 is 11 amino acids. Trimming pared 6 bases from V and 1 base from J, leaving 6 bases between. Here the CDR3 reads CSVIPQETQYF. The CDR3 DNA sequence: TGCAGCGTCATTCCCCAAGAGACCCAGTACTTC.

The table lists this clonotype with many counts. The chain employs TRBV2 and TRBJ2-5; no definite D call. Germline V CDR1 and CDR2: SNHLY, FYNNEI. The CDR3 length is 14 residues. Between the trimmed V and J ends, which lost 6 bases and 1 base, there was a span of 12 bases. The DNA for the CDR3 is TGTGCCAGCAGCGCCCTTACTACCCAAGAGACCCAGTACTTC. As protein: CASSALTTQETQYF.